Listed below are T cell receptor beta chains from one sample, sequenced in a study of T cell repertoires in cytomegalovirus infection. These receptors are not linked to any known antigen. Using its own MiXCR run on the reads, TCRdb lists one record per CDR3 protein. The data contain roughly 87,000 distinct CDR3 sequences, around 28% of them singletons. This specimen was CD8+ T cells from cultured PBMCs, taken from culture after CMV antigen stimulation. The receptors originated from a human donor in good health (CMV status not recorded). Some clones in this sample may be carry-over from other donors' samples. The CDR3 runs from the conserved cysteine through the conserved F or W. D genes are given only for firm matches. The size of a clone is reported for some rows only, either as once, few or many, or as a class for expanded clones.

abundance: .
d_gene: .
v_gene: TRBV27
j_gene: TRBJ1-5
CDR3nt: TGTGCCAGCAGTTTATATTGGGGAGGCAATCAGCCCCAGCATTTT
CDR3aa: CASSLYWGGNQPQHF

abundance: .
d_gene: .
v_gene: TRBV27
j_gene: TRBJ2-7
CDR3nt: TGTGCCAGCAGTTCAGACTCATCCGGGAACGAGCAGTACTTC
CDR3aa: CASSSDSSGNEQYF

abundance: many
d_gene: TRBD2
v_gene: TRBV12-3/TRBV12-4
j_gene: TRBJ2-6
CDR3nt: TGTGCCAGCAGTTTGATGACTAGCGGGGGGGTTTCTGGGGCCAACGTCCTGACTTTC
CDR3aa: CASSLMTSGGVSGANVLTF

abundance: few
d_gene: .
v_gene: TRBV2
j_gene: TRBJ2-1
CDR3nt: TGTGCCAGCAGGACGACTCCTTTGGGCAATGAGCAGTTCTTC
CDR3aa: CASRTTPLGNEQFF

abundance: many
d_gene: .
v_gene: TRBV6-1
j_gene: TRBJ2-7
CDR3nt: TGTGCCAGCAGTGAAAGGGCAGGGGATCAGCAGTACTTC
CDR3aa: CASSERAGDQQYF

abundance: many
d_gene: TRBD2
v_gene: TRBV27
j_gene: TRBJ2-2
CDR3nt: TGTGCCAGCAGTTTGGCTAGCGGGGGTTTCACCGGGGAGCTGTTTTTT
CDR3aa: CASSLASGGFTGELFF

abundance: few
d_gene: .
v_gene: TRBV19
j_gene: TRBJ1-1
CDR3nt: TGTGCCAGTAGTATGGGCGGGGCGGCGAACACTGAAGCTTTCTTT
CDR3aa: CASSMGGAANTEAFF

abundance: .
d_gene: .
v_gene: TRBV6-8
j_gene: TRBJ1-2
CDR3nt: TGTGCCAGCAGTTACTCGAATTCAGGAAACTATGGCTACACCTTC
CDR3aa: CASSYSNSGNYGYTF

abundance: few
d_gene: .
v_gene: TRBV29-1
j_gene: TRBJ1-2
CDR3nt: TGCAGCGTTCTTCTCAAGGGCTTCCCTTATGACACCTTC
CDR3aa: CSVLLKGFPYDTF

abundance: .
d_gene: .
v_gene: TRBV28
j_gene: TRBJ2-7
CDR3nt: TGTGCCAGCAGCGCCGCGGCAGCCACCTACGAGCAGTACTTC
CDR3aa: CASSAAAATYEQYF

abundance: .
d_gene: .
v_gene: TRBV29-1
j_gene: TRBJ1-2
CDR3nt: TGCAGCGTTGAAGATACCGGGAATGCTGGCTACACCTTC
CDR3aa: CSVEDTGNAGYTF

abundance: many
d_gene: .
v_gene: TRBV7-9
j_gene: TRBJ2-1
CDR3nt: TGTGCCAGCAGCCCTCCGAGGGGCTACAATGAGCAGTTCTTC
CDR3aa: CASSPPRGYNEQFF

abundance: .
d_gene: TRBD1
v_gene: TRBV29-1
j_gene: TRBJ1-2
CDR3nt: TGCAGCGTTGAATTTCCAAGACAGGGAATTAGCTATGGCTACACCTTC
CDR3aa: CSVEFPRQGISYGYTF

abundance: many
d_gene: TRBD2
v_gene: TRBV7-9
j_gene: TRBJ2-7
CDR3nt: TGTGCCAGCAGCTTAGCCCCTGCTAGCGGGAAGTGGTACGAGCAGTACTTC
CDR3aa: CASSLAPASGKWYEQYF

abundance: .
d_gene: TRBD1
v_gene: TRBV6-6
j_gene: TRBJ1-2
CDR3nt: TGTGCCAGCATCAGGGGGTTTGGCTACACCTTC
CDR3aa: CASIRGFGYTF

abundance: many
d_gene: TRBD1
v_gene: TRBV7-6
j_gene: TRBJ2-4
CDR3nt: TGTGCCAGCAGCTTGGACGGACAGGTTTATTACTTC
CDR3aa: CASSLDGQVYYF

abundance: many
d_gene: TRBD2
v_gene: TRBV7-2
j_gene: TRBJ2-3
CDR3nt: TGTGCCAGCAGCCGCGGATCCGGGACTAGCGGGGGGGTACGGGTCACAGATACGCAGTATTTT
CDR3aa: CASSRGSGTSGGVRVTDTQYF

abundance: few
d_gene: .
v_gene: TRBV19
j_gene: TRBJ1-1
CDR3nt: TGTGCCAGTAGTATAGGGGGAAGAGACACTGAAGCTTTCTTT
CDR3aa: CASSIGGRDTEAFF

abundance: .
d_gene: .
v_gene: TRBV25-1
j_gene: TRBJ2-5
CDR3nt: TGTGCCAGCAGTGAATTGAGGCCAGGGGAGACCCAGTACTTC
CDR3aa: CASSELRPGETQYF

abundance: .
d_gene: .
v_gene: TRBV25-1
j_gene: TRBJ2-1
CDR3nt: TGTGCCAGCAGTGGTCACGGGGGGCCCTACAATGAGCAGTTCTTC
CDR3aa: CASSGHGGPYNEQFF

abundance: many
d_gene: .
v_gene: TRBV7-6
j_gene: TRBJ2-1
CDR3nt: TGTGCCAGCAGCTTAGGAGACTGGAAAACACACAATGAGCAGTTCTTC
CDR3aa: CASSLGDWKTHNEQFF

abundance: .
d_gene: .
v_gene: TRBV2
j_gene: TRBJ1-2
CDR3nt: TGTGCCAGCAGTGAAGACGCCCACCGGGAAGGCTACACCTTC
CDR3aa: CASSEDAHREGYTF

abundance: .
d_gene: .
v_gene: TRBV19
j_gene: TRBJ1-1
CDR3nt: TGTGCCAGTAGTATTTTAGGGACGAACACTGAAGCTTTCTTT
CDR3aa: CASSILGTNTEAFF

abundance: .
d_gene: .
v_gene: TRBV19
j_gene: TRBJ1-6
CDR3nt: TGTGCCAGTAGTGCGATGACAGGATCACCCCTCCACTTT
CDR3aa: CASSAMTGSPLHF